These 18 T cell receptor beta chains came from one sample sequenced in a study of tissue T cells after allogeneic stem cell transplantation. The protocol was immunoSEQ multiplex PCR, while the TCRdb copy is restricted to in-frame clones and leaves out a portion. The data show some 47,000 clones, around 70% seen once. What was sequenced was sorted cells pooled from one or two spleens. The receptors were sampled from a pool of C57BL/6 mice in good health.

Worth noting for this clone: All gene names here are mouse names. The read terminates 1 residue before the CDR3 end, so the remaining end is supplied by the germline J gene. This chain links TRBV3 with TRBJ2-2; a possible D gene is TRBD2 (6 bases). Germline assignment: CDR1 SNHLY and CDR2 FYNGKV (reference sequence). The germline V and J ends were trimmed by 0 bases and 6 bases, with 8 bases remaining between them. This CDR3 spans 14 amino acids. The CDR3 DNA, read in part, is TGTGCCAGCAGCTTAGCTGGGGGAGCCGGGCAGCTCTAC. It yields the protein CASSLAGGAGQLY. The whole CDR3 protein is CASSLAGGAGQLYF.

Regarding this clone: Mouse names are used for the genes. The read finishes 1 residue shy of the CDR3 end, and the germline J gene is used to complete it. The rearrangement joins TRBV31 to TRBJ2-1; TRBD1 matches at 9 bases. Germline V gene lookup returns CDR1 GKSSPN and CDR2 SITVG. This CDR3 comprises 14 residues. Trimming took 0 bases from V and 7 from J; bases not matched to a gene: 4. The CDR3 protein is CAWSLDRGGAEQFF. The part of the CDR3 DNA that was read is TGTGCCTGGAGTCTAGACAGGGGGGGGGCTGAGCAGTTC.

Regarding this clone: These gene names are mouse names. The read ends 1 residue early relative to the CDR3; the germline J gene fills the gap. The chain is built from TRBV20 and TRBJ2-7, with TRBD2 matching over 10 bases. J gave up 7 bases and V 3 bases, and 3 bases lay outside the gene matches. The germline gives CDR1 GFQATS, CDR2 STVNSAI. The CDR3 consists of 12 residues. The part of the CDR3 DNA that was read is TGTGGTGCTAGAACTGGGGGGGAAGAACAGTAC. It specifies CGARTGGEEQY. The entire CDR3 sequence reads CGARTGGEEQYF.

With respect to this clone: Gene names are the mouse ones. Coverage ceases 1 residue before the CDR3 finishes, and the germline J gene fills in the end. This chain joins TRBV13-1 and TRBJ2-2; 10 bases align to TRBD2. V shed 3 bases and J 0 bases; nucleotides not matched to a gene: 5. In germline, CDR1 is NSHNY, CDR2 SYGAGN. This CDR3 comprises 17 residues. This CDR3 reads CASSGPTGGPNTGQLYF. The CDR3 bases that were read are TGTGCCAGCAGTGGACCGACTGGGGGGCCAAACACCGGGCAGCTCTAC.

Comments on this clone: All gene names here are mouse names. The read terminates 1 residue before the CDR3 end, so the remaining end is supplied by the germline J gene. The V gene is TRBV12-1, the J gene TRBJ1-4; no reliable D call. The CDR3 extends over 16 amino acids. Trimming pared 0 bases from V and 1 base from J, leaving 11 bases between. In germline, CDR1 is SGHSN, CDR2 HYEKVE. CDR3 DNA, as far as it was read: TGTGCCAGCTCTCTCGTGACTACCCCTTCCAACGAAAGATTATTT. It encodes CASSLVTTPSNERLF. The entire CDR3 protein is CASSLVTTPSNERLFF.

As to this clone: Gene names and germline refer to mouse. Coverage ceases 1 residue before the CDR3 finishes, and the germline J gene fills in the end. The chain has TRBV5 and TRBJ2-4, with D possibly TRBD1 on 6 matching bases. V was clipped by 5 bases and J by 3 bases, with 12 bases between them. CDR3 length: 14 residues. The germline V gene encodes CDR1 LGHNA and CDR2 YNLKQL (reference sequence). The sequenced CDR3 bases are TGTGCCAGCAGCGCCGGGACAAAACAAAACACCTTGTAC. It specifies CASSAGTKQNTLY. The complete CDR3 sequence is CASSAGTKQNTLYF.

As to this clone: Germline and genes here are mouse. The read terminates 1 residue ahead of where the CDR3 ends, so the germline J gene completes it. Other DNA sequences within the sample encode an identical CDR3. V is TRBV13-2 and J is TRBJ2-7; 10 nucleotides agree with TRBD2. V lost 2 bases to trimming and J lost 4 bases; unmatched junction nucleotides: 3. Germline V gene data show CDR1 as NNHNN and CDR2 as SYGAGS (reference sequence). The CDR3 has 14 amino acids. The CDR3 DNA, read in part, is TGTGCCAGCGGTGACCCGGGACTGGGGTATGAACAGTAC. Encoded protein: CASGDPGLGYEQY. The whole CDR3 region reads CASGDPGLGYEQYF.

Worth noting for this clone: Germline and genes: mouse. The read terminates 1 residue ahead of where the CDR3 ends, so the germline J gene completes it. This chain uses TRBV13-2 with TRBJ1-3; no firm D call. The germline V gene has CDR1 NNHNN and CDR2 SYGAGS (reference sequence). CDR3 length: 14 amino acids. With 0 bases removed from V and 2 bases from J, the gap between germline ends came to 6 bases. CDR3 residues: CASGDAIAGNTLYF. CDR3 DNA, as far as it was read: TGTGCCAGCGGTGATGCTATAGCTGGAAATACGCTCTAT.

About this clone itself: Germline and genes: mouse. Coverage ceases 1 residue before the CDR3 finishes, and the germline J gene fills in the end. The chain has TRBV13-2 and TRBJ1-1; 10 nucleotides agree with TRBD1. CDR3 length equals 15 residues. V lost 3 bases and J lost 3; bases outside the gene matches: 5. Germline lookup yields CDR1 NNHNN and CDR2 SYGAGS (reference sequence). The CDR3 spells CASGGAGTGDTEVFF. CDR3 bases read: TGTGCCAGCGGTGGTGCCGGGACAGGGGACACAGAAGTCTTC.

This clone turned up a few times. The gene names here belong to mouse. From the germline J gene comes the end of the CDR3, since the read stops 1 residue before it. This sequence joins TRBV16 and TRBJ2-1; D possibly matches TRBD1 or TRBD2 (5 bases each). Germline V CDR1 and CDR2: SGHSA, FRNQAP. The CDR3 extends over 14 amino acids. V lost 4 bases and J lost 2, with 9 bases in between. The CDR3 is CASSSPGHYAEQFF. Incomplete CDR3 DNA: TGTGCAAGCAGCTCCCCGGGACACTATGCTGAGCAGTTC.

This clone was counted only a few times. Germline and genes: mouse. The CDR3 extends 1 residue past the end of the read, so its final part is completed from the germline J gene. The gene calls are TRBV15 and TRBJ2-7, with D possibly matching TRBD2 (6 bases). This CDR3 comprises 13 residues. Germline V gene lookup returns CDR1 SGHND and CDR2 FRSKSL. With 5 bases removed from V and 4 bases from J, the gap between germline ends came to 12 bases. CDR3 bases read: TGTGCCAGCAGTCCGGGACTTACGTATGAACAGTAC. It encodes CASSPGLTYEQY. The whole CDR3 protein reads CASSPGLTYEQYF.

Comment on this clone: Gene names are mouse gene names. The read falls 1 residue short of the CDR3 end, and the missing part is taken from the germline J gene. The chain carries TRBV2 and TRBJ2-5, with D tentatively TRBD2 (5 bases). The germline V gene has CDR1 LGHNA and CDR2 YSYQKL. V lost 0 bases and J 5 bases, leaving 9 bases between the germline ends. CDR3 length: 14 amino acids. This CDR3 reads CASSQEGLPDTQYF. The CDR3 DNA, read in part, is TGTGCCAGCAGCCAAGAAGGACTCCCAGACACCCAGTAC.

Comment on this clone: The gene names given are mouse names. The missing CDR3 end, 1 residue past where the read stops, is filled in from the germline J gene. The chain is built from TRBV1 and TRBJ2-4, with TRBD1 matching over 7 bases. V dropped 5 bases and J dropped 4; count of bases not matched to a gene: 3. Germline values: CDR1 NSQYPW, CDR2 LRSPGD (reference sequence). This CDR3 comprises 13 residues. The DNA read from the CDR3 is TGCACCTGCAGTACGGGACAGAAAAACACCTTGTAC. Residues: CTCSTGQKNTLY. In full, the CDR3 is CTCSTGQKNTLYF.

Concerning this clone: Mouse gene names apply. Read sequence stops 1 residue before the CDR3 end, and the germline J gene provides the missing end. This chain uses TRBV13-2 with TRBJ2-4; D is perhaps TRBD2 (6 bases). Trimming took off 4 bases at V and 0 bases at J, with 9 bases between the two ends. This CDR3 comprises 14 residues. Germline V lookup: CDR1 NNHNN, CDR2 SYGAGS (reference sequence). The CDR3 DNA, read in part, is TGTGCCAGCGGTCGGGACTTTAGTCAAAACACCTTGTAC. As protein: CASGRDFSQNTLY. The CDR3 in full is CASGRDFSQNTLYF.

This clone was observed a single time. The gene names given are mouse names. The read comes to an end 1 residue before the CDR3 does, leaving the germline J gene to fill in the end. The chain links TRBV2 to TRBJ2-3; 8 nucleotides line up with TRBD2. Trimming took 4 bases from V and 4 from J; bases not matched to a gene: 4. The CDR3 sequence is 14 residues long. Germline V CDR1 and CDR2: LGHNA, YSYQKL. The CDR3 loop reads CASSRWGVTETLYF. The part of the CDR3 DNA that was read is TGTGCCAGCAGCCGCTGGGGGGTTACAGAAACGCTGTAT.

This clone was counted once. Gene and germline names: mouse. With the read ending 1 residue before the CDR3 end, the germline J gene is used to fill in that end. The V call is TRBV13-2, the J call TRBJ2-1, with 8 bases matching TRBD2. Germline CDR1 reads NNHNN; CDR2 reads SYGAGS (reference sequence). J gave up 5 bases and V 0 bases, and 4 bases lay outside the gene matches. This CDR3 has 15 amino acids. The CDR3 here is CASGDAGGRNAEQFF. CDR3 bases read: TGTGCCAGCGGTGATGCTGGGGGGCGCAATGCTGAGCAGTTC.

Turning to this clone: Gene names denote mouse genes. CDR3 DNA, as far as it was read: TGTGCCAGCAGTTTCGGGACATCCAACGAAAGATTATTT. This gives the protein CASSFGTSNERLF. The full CDR3 sequence reads CASSFGTSNERLFF. The chain carries TRBV14 and TRBJ1-4, with D possibly matching TRBD1 (6 bases). With the read ending 1 residue before the CDR3 end, the germline J gene is used to fill in that end. Trimming cost V 1 base and J 2 bases, with 6 bases left between them. Germline V gives CDR1 SGHDT, CDR2 FRDEAV. This CDR3 contains 14 residues.

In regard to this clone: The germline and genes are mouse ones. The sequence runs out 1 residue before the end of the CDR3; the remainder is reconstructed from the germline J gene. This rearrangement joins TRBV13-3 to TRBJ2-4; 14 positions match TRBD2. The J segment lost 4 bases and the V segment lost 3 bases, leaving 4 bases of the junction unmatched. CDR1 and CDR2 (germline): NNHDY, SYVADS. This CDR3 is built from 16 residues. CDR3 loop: CASSAGLGGLENTLYF. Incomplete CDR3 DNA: TGTGCCAGCAGTGCGGGACTGGGGGGGCTTGAAAACACCTTGTAC.